Listed here are 29 T cell receptor beta chains from one sample, sequenced in a study of blood T cell repertoires in COVID-19. Sequenced by immunoSEQ multiplex PCR; TCRdb stores in-frame clones only, minus some. The repertoire holds 250,000 or so clones, with approximately 86% as singletons. Source material: PBMCs or T cells enriched from blood (not recorded which). The source is a woman under 30 who had recovered from COVID-19.

The J gene is TRBJ1-3, the V gene TRBV5-1; D is unclear. Germline CDR1 and CDR2: SGHRS and YFSETQ. The CDR3 contains 14 residues. Trimming removed 5 bases at V and 0 bases at J, with 9 bases between. The CDR3 DNA reads TGCGCCAGCAGACCGGGAACCTCTGGAAACACCATATATTTT. It codes for CASRPGTSGNTIYF. Full variable domain (rest looked up from reference TRBV5-1 and TRBJ1-3): KAGVTQTPRYLIKTRGQQVTLSCSPISGHRSVSWYQQTPGQGLQFLFEYFSETQRNKGNFPGRFSGRQFSNSRSEMNVSTLELGDSALYLCASRPGTSGNTIYFGEGSWLTVV.

The rearrangement joins TRBV29-1 to TRBJ1-1; D perhaps matches TRBD1 (5 bases). This CDR3 is 11 amino acids long. Per the germline V gene, CDR1 is SQVTM and CDR2 is ANQGSEA. V lost 4 bases to trimming and J lost 7 bases, with 10 bases between them. CDR3 sequence (DNA): TGCAGCGTTGTCGGGGGAGGTGAAGCTTTCTTT. Its protein product is CSVVGGGEAFF.

J is TRBJ2-6 and V is TRBV28, with D possibly matching TRBD1 (6 bases). V was pared by 5 bases and J by 0 bases, with 17 bases between. Looked up from germline, CDR1 is MDHEN and CDR2 is SYDVKM. The CDR3 is 18 residues long. The CDR3 protein is CASSAQGQEHSGANVLTF. CDR3 bases: TGTGCCAGCAGTGCCCAGGGGCAGGAACACTCTGGGGCCAACGTCCTGACTTTC.

The rearrangement links TRBV30 to TRBJ2-5, with D perhaps TRBD1 (6 bases). The V gene's germline CDR1 is GTSNPN and CDR2 SVGIG (reference sequence). The CDR3 covers 14 residues. V was shortened by 4 bases and J by 1 base, with 13 bases between the two germline ends. CDR3 nucleotide sequence: TGTGCCTGGACTCAAGGACAGCTCCAAGAGACCCAGTACTTC. This codes for CAWTQGQLQETQYF.

The chain uses TRBV10-2 and TRBJ2-7, with D maybe TRBD2 (7 bases). CDR3 length equals 17 residues. Deletions cut 0 bases from V and 2 bases from J, with 17 bases between. Germline-derived CDR1 and CDR2 are WSHSY and SAAADI. CDR3 in DNA: TGCGCCAGCAGTGAGTCGATCGGGGGGCCGAGAACCTACGAGCAGTACTTC. Translating it yields CASSESIGGPRTYEQYF.

The rearrangement joins TRBV3-1 (or the pseudogene TRBV3-2) to TRBJ2-7; 8 bases match TRBD1. There are 16 residues in the CDR3. J lost 7 bases, V lost 4 bases, and 15 bases had no gene match. CDR1 LGHDT and CDR2 YNNKEL come from the germline V gene (reference sequence). DNA for the CDR3: TGTGCCAGCAGCCCTCGTATTTGGCAGGGGGCGGGGGAGCAGTACTTC. This translates into CASSPRIWQGAGEQYF.

This clone occurred once. The rearrangement uses TRBV2 and TRBJ1-2; 7 nucleotides align to TRBD1. The CDR3 has 13 amino acids. Germline V gives CDR1 SNHLY, CDR2 FYNNEI. The trim removed 6 bases at V and 2 bases at J, leaving 3 bases unmatched. Written as DNA, the CDR3 is TGTGCCAGCAGCCAACAGGGGAACTATGGCTACACCTTC. This sequence encodes CASSQQGNYGYTF.

The CDR3, as DNA: TGTGCCAGCAGCTTCAACAGGGAAACCTACGAGCAGTACTTC. Translating it yields CASSFNRETYEQYF. The chain recombines TRBV5-4 with TRBJ2-7, with TRBD1 as a possible D gene (6 bases). Germline V gives CDR1 SGHNT, CDR2 YYREEE (reference sequence). The length of the CDR3 is 14 residues. V lost 2 bases to trimming and J lost 2 bases, with 11 bases between them.

This clone was seen once. The rearrangement links TRBV19 to TRBJ1-5, with D perhaps matching TRBD1 (6 bases). Trimming took 6 bases from V and 6 from J, leaving 12 bases between them. The length of the CDR3 is 13 residues. From germline, CDR1 is LNHDA and CDR2 SQIVND (reference sequence). The CDR3 coding sequence is TGTGCCAGTAGACCTCAGGGGAGTCAGCCCCAGCATTTT. Translation: CASRPQGSQPQHF.

In its sample, this clone was seen once. This chain uses TRBV7-9 with TRBJ1-5; D perhaps matches TRBD1 (5 bases). CDR1 and CDR2 from the germline V gene are SEHNR and FQNEAQ (reference sequence). CDR3 size: 19 residues. V shed 5 bases and J shed 2 bases, with 25 bases lying between them. For the CDR3, the DNA is TGTGCCAGCAGCCCGGGCCTAGGATCGGACACTGAGGGCAATCAGCCCCAGCATTTT. Residues: CASSPGLGSDTEGNQPQHF.

This chain connects TRBV27 to TRBJ2-6, with D possibly being TRBD2 (6 bases). The V end lost 0 bases, the J end lost 2 bases, and 8 bases lay between the germline ends. The CDR3 contains 16 residues. Germline CDR1 reads MNHEY; CDR2 reads SMNVEV (reference sequence). DNA of the CDR3: TGTGCCAGCAGTTTATCGCGGGGAACTGGGGCCAACGTCCTGACTTTC. The encoded protein is CASSLSRGTGANVLTF.

The genes are TRBV11-3 and TRBJ2-1; the match to TRBD2 covers 11 bases. This CDR3 is 16 amino acids long. J gave up 3 bases and V 4 bases, and 5 bases lay outside the gene matches. Germline assignment: CDR1 SGHNT and CDR2 YENEEA. The CDR3 DNA reads as TGTGCCAGCAGCTCAAGACTAGCGGGGAACTACAATGAGCAGTTCTTC. Translated, it gives CASSSRLAGNYNEQFF.

In this sample, this clone turned up a few times. The V call is TRBV11-2, the J call TRBJ2-3; 8 bases match TRBD1. Germline values: CDR1 SGHAT, CDR2 FQNNGV. There are 15 residues in the CDR3. V shed 2 bases, J shed 2 bases, and the junction held 3 bases outside the gene matches. CDR3 sequence (DNA): TGTGCCAGCAGCTTAAGACAGGGGACCACAGATACGCAGTATTTT. Protein product: CASSLRQGTTDTQYF.

The genes are TRBV7-2 and TRBJ2-2; a possible D gene is TRBD2 (5 bases). Germline V gene sequence: CDR1 SGHTA, CDR2 FQGNSA. CDR3 length: 15 residues. V lost 1 base to trimming and J lost 4 bases, with 10 bases between them. CDR3 nucleotides: TGTGCCAGCAGCTTAGAGAGGGTTGCCACCGGGGAGCTGTTTTTT. Translation: CASSLERVATGELFF.

V is TRBV25-1 and J is TRBJ2-1, with TRBD1 matching 9 bases. CDR1 is MGHDK, CDR2 SYGVNS, per germline. With V trimmed by 4 bases and J by 8 bases, 3 bases remained unmatched. The CDR3 spans 13 residues. The CDR3 DNA follows: TGTGCCAGCAGTGCCACAGGGGGCGATGAGCAGTTCTTC. It yields the protein CASSATGGDEQFF.

Details on this clone: This may arise from a read error, as a much more abundant clone is one base away. The J gene is TRBJ1-1, the V gene TRBV27, with D tentatively TRBD1 (6 bases). V was cut by 6 bases and J by 0 bases, with 8 bases left in between. Germline CDR1 is MNHEY and CDR2 is SMNVEV (reference sequence). The CDR3 loop spans 13 amino acids. The DNA of the CDR3 is TGTGCCAGCAGCTCAGGGGTGAACACTGAAGCTTTCTTT. Translation gives CASSSGVNTEAFF.

The chain employs TRBV5-5 and TRBJ1-5, with 7 bases that match TRBD1. CDR1 and CDR2 (germline): SGHKS, YYEKEE (reference sequence). The V segment lost 1 base and the J segment 5 bases; nucleotides outside the gene matches: 3. The CDR3 is 14 amino acids. The chain's CDR3 is CASSLIQGYQPQHF. DNA of the CDR3: TGTGCCAGCAGCTTGATACAGGGGTATCAGCCCCAGCATTTT.

This chain connects TRBV6-5 to TRBJ2-7, with 10 bases matching TRBD2. The V gene end was trimmed by 7 bases and the J gene end by 2 bases; junction bases not matched to a gene: 5. The CDR3 length is 14 residues. Germline lookup yields CDR1 MNHEY and CDR2 SVGAGI. CDR3 bases: TGTGCCAGCATTGCTAGCGGGGGCGCCTACGAGCAGTACTTC. It yields the protein CASIASGGAYEQYF.

V gene TRBV11-2 combines with J gene TRBJ2-5; TRBD2 aligns across 12 bases. Trimming removed 6 bases from V and 4 bases from J; junction bases left unmatched: 6. There are 15 residues in the CDR3. Germline V gene data show CDR1 as SGHAT and CDR2 as FQNNGV. The CDR3 coding sequence is TGTGCCAGCAGGCTAACACTAGCGGGGGGAGAGACCCAGTACTTC. Protein product: CASRLTLAGGETQYF.

The gene calls are TRBV27 and TRBJ2-5; 9 bases align to TRBD2. CDR1 MNHEY and CDR2 SMNVEV come from the germline V gene (reference sequence). V lost 6 bases and J lost 2; bases outside the gene matches: 7. CDR3 length: 15 residues. CDR3 DNA: TGTGCCAGCAGGGTACTAGCGGGCTTTCAAGAGACCCAGTACTTC. Protein sequence: CASRVLAGFQETQYF.

CDR3 in DNA: TGTGCCAGCAACGCGGCTGGGGACAGGGGTGAGGATGGCTATGGCTACACCTTC. Translating it yields CASNAAGDRGEDGYGYTF. This rearrangement joins TRBV12-1 to TRBJ1-2; TRBD1, as called in the table, went unchecked against the DNA. TRBV12-1 is deemed a pseudogene. The CDR3 extends over 18 amino acids.

This clone was counted a single time. The gene calls are TRBV28 and TRBJ1-2; D may be TRBD1 (5 bases). V was clipped by 2 bases and J by 3 bases, with 13 bases between them. The V gene's germline CDR1 is MDHEN and CDR2 SYDVKM. The CDR3 loop spans 15 amino acids. The CDR3 reads CASSLPGEIHYGYTF. Here the CDR3 DNA reads TGTGCCAGCAGTTTACCGGGGGAGATTCACTATGGCTACACCTTC.

The genes are TRBV6-5 and TRBJ2-5, with D possibly matching TRBD1 (6 bases). This CDR3 is built from 15 residues. The germline V and J ends were trimmed by 8 bases and 1 base, with 17 bases remaining between them. The V gene's germline CDR1 is MNHEY and CDR2 SVGAGI. CDR3 loop: CASARSLGGQETQYF. The CDR3 nucleotides are TGTGCCAGCGCCCGGAGCCTAGGGGGCCAAGAGACCCAGTACTTC.

This sequence joins TRBV29-1 and TRBJ2-7, with 9 bases fitting TRBD1. The CDR3 is 14 amino acids. The trim removed 4 bases at V and 3 bases at J, leaving 7 bases unmatched. From germline, CDR1 is SQVTM and CDR2 ANQGSEA. CDR3 residues: CSVGVGQGGYEQYF. The CDR3 bases are TGCAGCGTTGGGGTGGGACAGGGAGGCTACGAGCAGTACTTC.

V and J are TRBV7-9 and TRBJ2-7; possibly TRBD2 for D (8 bases). The V and J ends lost 5 bases and 2 bases respectively, with 22 bases between them. This CDR3 is built from 17 residues. Per the germline V gene, CDR1 is SEHNR and CDR2 is FQNEAQ (reference sequence). CDR3 sequence reads: CASSPLSGGQLAYEQYF. The CDR3, as DNA: TGTGCCAGCAGCCCCTTAAGCGGGGGACAGCTAGCCTACGAGCAGTACTTC.

V is TRBV9 and J is TRBJ1-3; 9 bases align to TRBD1. The CDR3 totals 15 residues. Looked up from germline, CDR1 is SGDLS and CDR2 is YYNGEE. Trimming at V came to 0 bases and at J to 7 bases, leaving 5 bases not matched to a gene. This CDR3 reads CASSVGGTGQNTIYF. CDR3 DNA: TGTGCCAGCAGCGTAGGTGGGACAGGGCAGAACACCATATATTTT.

The chain has TRBV29-1 and TRBJ2-7; 7 bases line up with TRBD2. Germline-derived CDR1 and CDR2 are SQVTM and ANQGSEA. Germline trimming cut 1 base from V and 6 bases from J; bases unmatched to any gene: 6. The CDR3 consists of 13 residues. CDR3 nucleotides: TGCAGCGTTGAAGGGACTAGTTTCTCCGAGCAGTACTTC. Encoded protein: CSVEGTSFSEQYF.

The genes are TRBV6-1 and TRBJ1-4, with 10 bases that match TRBD1. V lost 1 base to trimming and J lost 8 bases; unmatched junction nucleotides: 7. Germline CDR1 is MNHNS and CDR2 is SASEGT. The CDR3 covers 16 residues. The CDR3 spells CASSEGPGQGNEKLFF. The CDR3 bases are TGTGCCAGCAGTGAAGGACCGGGACAGGGGAACGAAAAACTGTTTTTT.

This clone was counted a single time. The chain uses TRBV2 and TRBJ1-1, with TRBD1 as a possible D gene (6 bases). The germline CDR1 and CDR2 sequences are SNHLY and FYNNEI. The CDR3 is 13 amino acids. V was shortened by 4 bases and J by 5 bases, with 11 bases between the two germline ends. The CDR3, as DNA: TGTGCCAGCAGTGTGACAGGATTGACTGAAGCTTTCTTT. Translating gives CASSVTGLTEAFF.